The 10 T cell receptor beta chains in this list originate from one sample, sequenced in a study of T cell changes during pregnancy in multiple sclerosis. The table came from immunoSEQ multiplex PCR; TCRdb's copy has only in-frame clones and leaves some out. The sample has 60,000 to 75,000 clones; about 93% are singletons. This sample comprised CD8+ T cells from peripheral blood mononuclear cells, obtained in the second trimester of pregnancy. The receptor set was obtained from a female donor with multiple sclerosis, enrolled in a pregnancy study.

The V call is TRBV5-4, the J call TRBJ2-2, with a tentative D call TRBD1 (5 bases). The CDR3 consists of 16 residues. In germline, CDR1 is SGHNT, CDR2 YYREEE (reference sequence). Between the trimmed V and J ends, which lost 4 bases and 8 bases, there was a span of 21 bases. CDR3 loop: CASSPERGAVLGELFF. The CDR3 bases are TGTGCCAGCAGCCCCGAGCGTGGGGCAGTTCTAGGGGAGCTGTTTTTT.

The V gene is TRBV9, the J gene TRBJ2-1; D might be TRBD2 (6 bases). Germline V gene sequence: CDR1 SGDLS, CDR2 YYNGEE. V dropped 4 bases and J dropped 5 bases, with 16 bases sitting between them. The CDR3 length is 15 residues. DNA of the CDR3: TGTGCCAGCAGCCCCGCGGGGAGATCTCACAATGAGCAGTTCTTC. Encoded protein: CASSPAGRSHNEQFF. The variable domain in full, completed from reference TRBV9 and TRBJ2-1, reads DSGVTQTPKHLITATGQRVTLRCSPRSGDLSVYWYQQSLDQGLQFLIQYYNGEERAKGNILERFSAQQFPDLHSELNLSSLELGDSALYFCASSPAGRSHNEQFFGPGTRLTVL.

The genes are TRBV2 and TRBJ2-7; perhaps TRBD1 as D (5 bases). This CDR3 spans 13 amino acids. From germline, CDR1 is SNHLY and CDR2 FYNNEI. Between the trimmed V and J ends, which lost 5 bases and 5 bases, there was a span of 13 bases. CDR3 DNA: TGTGCCAGCAGTCTTCCAGGGTCCAACGAGCAGTACTTC. Translation: CASSLPGSNEQYF.

The chain combines TRBV5-4 with TRBJ2-7; tentative D call: TRBD1 (6 bases). This CDR3 contains 14 residues. The germline CDR1 and CDR2 sequences are SGHNT and YYREEE (reference sequence). Deletions cut 0 bases from V and 4 bases from J, with 11 bases between. The CDR3 DNA is TGTGCCAGCAGCTTGGCCGGCAGGGGATACGAGCAGTACTTC. It encodes CASSLAGRGYEQYF.

The genes are TRBV5-4 and TRBJ2-3, with 10 nucleotides matching TRBD2. This CDR3 spans 17 amino acids. Losses at the gene ends were 4 bases for V and 2 bases for J; bases not matched to a gene: 10. Germline V gives CDR1 SGHNT, CDR2 YYREEE (reference sequence). CDR3 DNA sequence: TGTGCCAGCAGCCCCTACCCTAGCGGGGGATACACAGATACGCAGTATTTT. Its protein is CASSPYPSGGYTDTQYF.

This clone was seen a single time. The J gene is TRBJ2-1, the V gene TRBV11-2, with D tentatively TRBD2 (6 bases). V was pared by 1 base and J by 6 bases, with 10 bases between. This CDR3 region has 14 residues. Per germline, CDR1 SGHAT and CDR2 FQNNGV. The CDR3 DNA follows: TGTGCCAGCAGCTTAGTGGAGGGGTCCAATGAGCAGTTCTTC. Amino acid sequence: CASSLVEGSNEQFF. Full variable domain (remainder filled in from reference TRBV11-2 and TRBJ2-1): EAGVAQSPRYKIIEKRQSVAFWCNPISGHATLYWYQQILGQGPKLLIQFQNNGVVDDSQLPKDRFSAERLKGVDSTLKIQPAKLEDSAVYLCASSLVEGSNEQFFGPGTRLTVL.

The chain couples TRBV27 to TRBJ2-7; perhaps TRBD2 as D (5 bases). CDR3 length: 15 residues. Per germline, CDR1 MNHEY and CDR2 SMNVEV (reference sequence). V shed 6 bases and J shed 0 bases, with 15 bases lying between them. The CDR3 DNA sequence: TGTGCCAGCAGGCCACTAGAGTTGCCCTCCTACGAGCAGTACTTC. Its protein is CASRPLELPSYEQYF.

This chain joins TRBV5-8 and TRBJ1-4, with 8 bases identical to TRBD1. Germline-derived CDR1 and CDR2 are SGHTS and YDEGEE. This CDR3 is built from 12 residues. With 6 bases clipped from V and 10 bases from J, the junction kept 5 bases outside the gene matches. The CDR3 region is CASTHRGGKLFF. CDR3 DNA sequence: TGTGCCAGCACCCACAGGGGGGGAAAACTGTTTTTT.

This rearrangement joins TRBV28 to TRBJ2-7, with TRBD1 matching 10 bases. Germline values: CDR1 MDHEN, CDR2 SYDVKM. There are 19 residues in the CDR3. The ends lost 3 bases at V and 3 bases at J; junction bases unmatched: 17. DNA for the CDR3: TGTGCCAGCAGTTTCCAGGGACAGGGGATCCGGGAGGCCCGCTACGAGCAGTACTTC. Its protein product is CASSFQGQGIREARYEQYF.

In its sample, this clone was seen once. The chain couples TRBV6-6 to TRBJ1-4; no clear D. Germline V gene lookup returns CDR1 MNHNY and CDR2 SVGAGI (reference sequence). CDR3 length: 14 residues. V shed 5 bases and J shed 7 bases, with 14 bases lying between them. Here the CDR3 reads CASSPRGLSEKLFF. The CDR3 bases are TGTGCCAGCAGTCCTCGTGGGCTGAGTGAAAAACTGTTTTTT.